These 27 T cell receptor beta chains came from one sample sequenced in a study of molecular identifiers for immune sequencing clone quantification. From the PCR reads, TCRdb called clonotypes with MiXCR, one entry per CDR3 protein. The sample contains tens of thousands of distinct CDR3 sequences, 15% to 20% of which appear only once. Sequenced sample: naive CD8+ T cells from blood, with Jurkat cell RNA spiked in. The subset is: FACS-sorted CD8+CD4-CCR7+CD45RA+ naive T cells. The origin of the receptors is a human donor in good health. Some libraries in this study had Jurkat cell RNA spiked in.

This chain links TRBV7-6 with TRBJ2-1; 8 bases fit TRBD2. This CDR3 spans 17 amino acids. J lost 0 bases, V lost 3 bases, and 7 bases had no gene match. Germline V CDR1 and CDR2: SGHVS, FNYEAQ. In nucleotides, the CDR3 is TGTGCCAGCAGCTTGCCTAGCGGGTCCAGCTCCTACAATGAGCAGTTCTTC. Amino acids: CASSLPSGSSSYNEQFF. Combining the CDR3 with reference TRBV7-6 and TRBJ2-1 gives the whole variable domain GAGVSQSPRYKVTKRGQDVALRCDPISGHVSLYWYRQALGQGPEFLTYFNYEAQQDKSGLPNDRFSAERPEGSISTLTIQRTEQRDSAMYRCASSLPSGSSSYNEQFFGPGTRLTVL.

This clonotype was detected ten times or more. The chain carries TRBV29-1 and TRBJ2-5; D might be TRBD1 or TRBD2, each matching 5 bases. Germline V lookup: CDR1 SQVTM, CDR2 ANQGSEA. The CDR3 has 13 residues. Trimming shortened V by 8 bases and J by 4 bases, and 17 bases separated the two germline ends. The CDR3 DNA sequence: TGCAGCTACTACTGGGGGAGTGGAGAGACCCAGTACTTC. It codes for CSYYWGSGETQYF.

For this clonotype: With a much larger clone just one base away, this may be a read error. This CDR3 reads CASSFWSPAGLELFF. Here the CDR3 DNA reads TGTGCCAGCAGTTTTTGGTCCCCTGCAGGGTTGGAACTGTTTTTT. The chain is built from TRBV12-3 or TRBV12-4 and TRBJ1-4; D is perhaps TRBD1 (5 bases). The V end lost 3 bases, the J end lost 12 bases, and 20 bases lay between the germline ends. CDR3 length: 15 amino acids.

At least ten counts were recorded for this clonotype. The missing conserved phenylalanine or tryptophan at the end of this CDR3 makes a read error likely. CDR3 protein: CASSLIPDIISQETQYY. CDR3 coding DNA: TGTGCCAGCAGCTTAATCCCCGATATTATAAGCCAAGAGACCCAGTACTAC. The genes are TRBV11-2 and TRBJ2-5; D not resolved. Germline V gene data show CDR1 as SGHAT and CDR2 as FQNNGV. This CDR3 is 17 amino acids long. V lost 2 bases to trimming and J lost 1 base, with 17 bases between them.

This clonotype was seen many times. V is TRBV2 and J is TRBJ1-2, with a possible D match to TRBD1 (6 bases). V lost 1 base to trimming and J lost 3 bases, with 12 bases between them. Germline V gives CDR1 SNHLY, CDR2 FYNNEI. CDR3 size: 15 residues. The CDR3 coding sequence is TGTGCCAGCAGTGAAGAGCACAGGGTGGACTATGGCTACACCTTC. It encodes CASSEEHRVDYGYTF. The entire variable domain, with the rest obtained from reference TRBV2 and TRBJ1-2, is as follows: EPEVTQTPSHQVTQMGQEVILRCVPISNHLYFYWYRQILGQKVEFLVSFYNNEISEKSEIFDDQFSVERPDGSNFTLKIRSTKLEDSAMYFCASSEEHRVDYGYTFGSGTRLTVV.

This clonotype was seen repeatedly, ten times or more. CDR3 protein: CASSPGQGEGTEAFF. The CDR3, as DNA: TGTGCCAGCAGCCCGGGACAGGGAGAGGGGACTGAAGCTTTCTTT. The rearrangement joins TRBV7-3 to TRBJ1-1; 9 nucleotides align to TRBD1. With 5 bases clipped from V and 5 bases from J, the junction kept 9 bases outside the gene matches. CDR3 size: 15 residues. Germline V gene sequence: CDR1 SGHTA, CDR2 FQGTGA.

This clonotype was found many times. This chain joins TRBV7-9 and TRBJ2-2; D ambiguous. Per the germline V gene, CDR1 is SEHNR and CDR2 is FQNEAQ (reference sequence). CDR3 length: 15 amino acids. V lost 5 bases and J lost 1, with 11 bases in between. CDR3 coding DNA: TGTGCCAGCAGCCACCCCCAGGTGAACACCGGGGAGCTGTTTTTT. Protein product: CASSHPQVNTGELFF.

This clonotype was seen at least ten times. The V gene is TRBV30, the J gene TRBJ1-4; unclear D gene. This CDR3 spans 16 amino acids. Looked up from germline, CDR1 is GTSNPN and CDR2 is SVGIG (reference sequence). Deletions cut 1 base from V and 2 bases from J, with 14 bases between. For the CDR3, the DNA is TGTGCCTGGAGTGGAGGCCGTGATGGGACTAATGAAAAACTGTTTTTT. This sequence encodes CAWSGGRDGTNEKLFF.

This clonotype appeared many times. The J gene is TRBJ2-5, the V gene TRBV7-9; possibly TRBD2 for D (5 bases). In germline, CDR1 is SEHNR, CDR2 FQNEAQ (reference sequence). V lost 5 bases, J lost 5 bases, and 12 bases lay in between. The CDR3 consists of 13 residues. Written as DNA, the CDR3 is TGTGCCAGCAGCGATACGGAGGAGGAGACCCAGTACTTC. It is translated as CASSDTEEETQYF.

This clonotype was seen at least ten times. The chain couples TRBV28 to TRBJ2-2, with 10 nucleotides matching TRBD2. This CDR3 is built from 13 residues. The germline gives CDR1 MDHEN, CDR2 SYDVKM. V shed 11 bases, J shed 5 bases, and the junction held 5 bases outside the gene matches. The CDR3: CAAPSGSTGELFF. The CDR3 nucleotides read TGTGCCGCTCCTAGCGGGAGTACCGGGGAGCTGTTTTTT. The full variable domain, completed using reference TRBV28 and TRBJ2-2, is DVKVTQSSRYLVKRTGEKVFLECVQDMDHENMFWYRQDPGLGLRLIYFSYDVKMKEKGDIPEGYSVSREKKERFSLILESASTNQTSMYLCAAPSGSTGELFFGEGSRLTVL.

This clonotype showed up many times. This sequence joins TRBV27 and TRBJ1-2, with a weak D call TRBD1 (6 bases). Trimming cost V 5 bases and J 4 bases, with 17 bases left between them. The CDR3 consists of 15 residues. Germline V gene data show CDR1 as MNHEY and CDR2 as SMNVEV (reference sequence). The CDR3 sequence: CASSHPGQKVYGYTF. CDR3 in DNA: TGTGCCAGCAGTCACCCCGGACAGAAGGTCTATGGCTACACCTTC.

Note on this clonotype: This may be a read error, as it is one base from a much larger clone. The rearrangement links TRBV19 to TRBJ2-7, with 8 bases identical to TRBD1. Germline CDR1 reads LNHDA; CDR2 reads SQIVND (reference sequence). CDR3 length: 15 residues. Trimming at V came to 3 bases and at J to 5 bases, leaving 9 bases not matched to a gene. CDR3 amino acids: CASSIRTGLSHEQYF. The CDR3 DNA is TGTGCCAGTAGTATCCGGACAGGGTTATCCCACGAGCAGTACTTC.

This clonotype has just a few counts. CDR3 in DNA: TGCGGTTTTCGGGGGGGCCGTCTGGGTGAAAAACTGTTTTTT. This encodes CGFRGGRLGEKLFF. The V and J genes are TRBV29-1 and TRBJ1-4; D is perhaps TRBD1 (6 bases). CDR3 size: 14 residues. Per germline, CDR1 SQVTM and CDR2 ANQGSEA.

This clonotype was picked up many times. The chain couples TRBV30 to TRBJ2-1; 13 bases are a match to TRBD2. Germline lookup yields CDR1 GTSNPN and CDR2 SVGIG (reference sequence). Losses at the gene ends were 1 base for V and 7 bases for J; bases not matched to a gene: 4. The CDR3 consists of 15 residues. CDR3 sequence reads: CAWSEGTSGVNEQFF. CDR3 nucleotide sequence: TGTGCCTGGAGTGAGGGGACTAGCGGGGTAAATGAGCAGTTCTTC.

This clonotype was recorded many times. The chain is built from TRBV7-2 and TRBJ2-7; D is perhaps TRBD1 (8 bases). The CDR3 covers 14 residues. Germline loops: CDR1 SGHTA, CDR2 FQGNSA. The V and J ends lost 6 bases and 4 bases respectively, with 16 bases between them. The DNA for the CDR3 is TGTGCCAGCAGTCATAACAGGGGGGGGTACGAGCAGTACTTC. Amino acids: CASSHNRGGYEQYF.

As concerns this clonotype: A much larger clone differs by one base, so this may be a read error. The CDR3 does not close with the conserved phenylalanine or tryptophan, likely indicating a read error. The chain uses TRBV28 and TRBJ1-1; the D is unclear. Germline CDR1 reads MDHEN; CDR2 reads SYDVKM. The CDR3 is 11 residues long. V was pared by 2 bases and J by 6 bases, with 4 bases between. CDR3 protein: CASSLVAEAFL. The CDR3 DNA reads TGTGCCAGCAGTTTAGTGGCTGAAGCTTTCCTT.

This clonotype came up many times. The chain carries TRBV5-1 and TRBJ2-7; TRBD2 matches at 7 bases. CDR1 SGHRS and CDR2 YFSETQ come from the germline V gene. V lost 2 bases and J lost 0; bases outside the gene matches: 5. CDR3 length: 15 amino acids. The CDR3 spells CASSFTSVSSYEQYF. In nucleotides, the CDR3 is TGCGCCAGCAGCTTTACTAGCGTAAGCTCCTACGAGCAGTACTTC.

This clonotype has ten or more counts. The V gene is TRBV7-9, the J gene TRBJ1-4; the D is unclear. The germline V and J ends were trimmed by 4 bases and 10 bases, with 13 bases remaining between them. CDR1 is SEHNR and CDR2 is FQNEAQ in the germline V gene (reference sequence). The CDR3 runs to 13 residues. This CDR3 reads CASSSASDGKLFF. In DNA, the CDR3 is TGTGCCAGCAGCTCCGCTAGTGATGGAAAACTGTTTTTT. Drawing the rest from reference TRBV7-9 and TRBJ1-4, the complete variable domain is DTGVSQNPRHKITKRGQNVTFRCDPISEHNRLYWYRQTLGQGPEFLTYFQNEAQLEKSRLLSDRFSAERPKGSFSTLEIQRTEQGDSAMYLCASSSASDGKLFFGSGTQLSVL.

This clonotype was found many times. The gene calls are TRBV28 and TRBJ2-5; unclear D gene. The CDR3 is 11 amino acids. Germline V CDR1 and CDR2: MDHEN, SYDVKM. V lost 2 bases and J lost 10, with 8 bases in between. The CDR3 region has the DNA TGTGCCAGCAGTTTAGGGGTCTTCCAGTACTTC. Its translation: CASSLGVFQYF.

In this sample, this clonotype turned up many times. V usage is TRBV7-2 and J usage is TRBJ2-1; tentative D call: TRBD1 (5 bases). This CDR3 has 13 amino acids. Germline CDR1 is SGHTA and CDR2 is FQGNSA. Trimming pared 5 bases from V and 6 bases from J, leaving 11 bases between. CDR3 region: CASSPGMGNEQFF. The DNA of the CDR3 is TGTGCCAGCAGCCCAGGGATGGGCAATGAGCAGTTCTTC.

This clonotype was detected ten times or more. This chain connects TRBV5-6 to TRBJ2-7; either TRBD1 or TRBD2 may supply D (5 bases each). V was cut by 4 bases and J by 2 bases, with 13 bases left in between. CDR1 SGHDT and CDR2 YYEEEE come from the germline V gene. The length of the CDR3 is 14 residues. The CDR3 nucleotides are TGTGCCAGCAGCGAGGGGCCCGGCACCTACGAGCAGTACTTC. Its translation: CASSEGPGTYEQYF.

This clonotype has just a few counts. This may arise from a read error, as a much more abundant clone is one base away. V usage is TRBV27 and J usage is TRBJ2-5; D not certain. Germline CDR1 reads MNHEY; CDR2 reads SMNVEV (reference sequence). The CDR3 loop spans 14 amino acids. CDR3 sequence: CASSLVAEQETQCF. For the CDR3, the DNA is TGTGCCAGCAGTTTAGTCGCGGAACAAGAGACCCAGTGCTTC.

As to this clonotype: The junction departs from the called germline gene at one end, perhaps through a read error. The chain couples TRBV27 to TRBJ1-3, with D perhaps matching TRBD1 (5 bases). The CDR3 totals 14 residues. Per germline, CDR1 MNHEY and CDR2 SMNVEV (reference sequence). The CDR3 region is CASSLGGSGNTVYF. The CDR3 nucleotides are TGTGCCAGCAGTTTAGGGGGATCTGGAAACACCGTATATTTT.

This clonotype was recorded only once. It may be a read error: a sequence one base away is much more abundant. The V call is TRBV7-8, the J call TRBJ1-1; D is undetermined. CDR1 and CDR2 (germline): SGHVS, FQNEAQ. The CDR3 runs 14 residues. The CDR3 here is CASKMARMNTGAFF. The CDR3 nucleotides are TGTGCCAGTAAAATGGCGCGCATGAACACTGGAGCTTTCTTT.

In this sample, this clonotype turned up many times. The rearrangement uses TRBV11-3 and TRBJ2-5, with D unresolved. Germline CDR1 SGHNT, CDR2 YENEEA. CDR3 length: 12 amino acids. The V end lost 3 bases, the J end lost 5 bases, and 7 bases lay between the germline ends. The CDR3 here is CASSFRSETQYF. CDR3 DNA: TGTGCCAGCAGCTTCCGGAGCGAGACCCAGTACTTC.

This clonotype was counted ten times or more. The rearrangement uses TRBV5-1 and TRBJ2-7, with TRBD2 identical over 9 bases. The CDR3 runs to 18 residues. Germline CDR1 reads SGHRS; CDR2 reads YFSETQ. The ends lost 6 bases at V and 5 bases at J; junction bases unmatched: 21. CDR3 nucleotide sequence: TGCGCCAGCACCAGCGGGGGGAAACCGGGACGCTTTAAGAACGAGCAGTACTTC. Its protein is CASTSGGKPGRFKNEQYF.

Worth noting for this clonotype: With a much larger clone just one base away, this may be a read error. The chain has TRBV27 and TRBJ2-7; D assignment may be TRBD1 or TRBD2 (6 bases each). CDR1 is MNHEY, CDR2 SMNVEV, per germline (reference sequence). CDR3 length equals 13 residues. The CDR3 loop is CSSSNGGRYEQYF. CDR3 sequence (DNA): TGTTCCAGCTCCAATGGGGGGCGATACGAGCAGTACTTC.